A single sample gave rise to the 30 T cell receptor beta chains below, sequenced in a study of T cells in Graves' hyperthyroidism and ophthalmopathy. Authors of the study amplified TCR beta CDR3 regions from RNA transcripts. The primer set for the first-round RT-PCR of the TCR CDR3 was HTBI. TCRdb passed the multiplex PCR reads through MiXCR, listing each CDR3 protein once. The sample holds some 740,000 distinct CDR3 sequences; around 15% are singletons and the top ten take roughly 10%. Sample: blood. These receptors were obtained from a woman under 30 with Graves' hyperthyroidism.

There are a few counts of this clonotype. The chain carries TRBV7-9 and TRBJ2-7; TRBD2 might be the D (5 bases). V was cut by 4 bases and J by 2 bases, with 9 bases left in between. The germline V gene encodes CDR1 SEHNR and CDR2 FQNEAQ (reference sequence). The CDR3 consists of 13 residues. The CDR3 DNA reads as TGTGCCAGCAGCTCGAGGGAACCCTACGAGCAGTACTTC. Protein product: CASSSREPYEQYF.

In its sample, this clonotype was seen a few times. The genes are TRBV5-1 and TRBJ1-2, with TRBD1 identical over 8 bases. This CDR3 comprises 16 residues. In germline, CDR1 is SGHRS, CDR2 YFSETQ. The ends lost 3 bases at V and 6 bases at J; junction bases unmatched: 13. CDR3 nucleotide sequence: TGCGCCAGCAGCTCGCCGGGACAGGTCACTACCAATGGCTACACCTTC. Translation gives CASSSPGQVTTNGYTF. The variable domain in full, with the rest retrieved from reference TRBV5-1 and TRBJ1-2, is KAGVTQTPRYLIKTRGQQVTLSCSPISGHRSVSWYQQTPGQGLQFLFEYFSETQRNKGNFPGRFSGRQFSNSRSEMNVSTLELGDSALYLCASSSPGQVTTNGYTFGSGTRLTVV.

The table lists this clonotype with many counts. The genes are TRBV5-8 and TRBJ2-7; D gene uncertain. Trimming pared 4 bases from V and 6 bases from J, leaving 5 bases between. This CDR3 has 10 amino acids. Germline V gene lookup returns CDR1 SGHTS and CDR2 YDEGEE. The CDR3 loop is CASSPLEQYF. Here the CDR3 DNA reads TGTGCCAGCAGCCCCCTCGAGCAGTACTTC.

There are a few counts of this clonotype. The rearrangement links TRBV7-8 to TRBJ1-1; D is possibly TRBD1 (5 bases). The length of the CDR3 is 18 residues. V lost 6 bases to trimming and J lost 1 base, with 24 bases between them. Germline assignment: CDR1 SGHVS and CDR2 FQNEAQ. CDR3 nucleotides: TGTGCCAGCAGTAAGAACAGGCTTTCTGTGGGAAAGAACACTGAAGCTTTCTTT. It encodes CASSKNRLSVGKNTEAFF.

A few counts support this clonotype. The chain employs TRBV29-1 and TRBJ2-5, with D perhaps assigned TRBD1 or TRBD2 (5 bases each). Germline lookup yields CDR1 SQVTM and CDR2 ANQGSEA. V lost 4 bases, J lost 6 bases, and 15 bases lay in between. This CDR3 has 13 amino acids. This chain's CDR3 is CSVAGTPIKTQYF. CDR3 nucleotides: TGCAGCGTTGCCGGGACCCCTATTAAGACCCAGTACTTC.

This clonotype was picked up a small number of times. The chain uses TRBV25-1 and TRBJ2-3, with 12 bases aligning to TRBD1. V was pared by 5 bases and J by 2 bases, with 17 bases of the junction left unmatched. Germline CDR1 is MGHDK and CDR2 is SYGVNS. The CDR3 has 20 residues. Written as DNA, the CDR3 is TGTGCCAGCAGTCCCTTGGGACAGGGGGCCCACCGGTTTCACACAGATACGCAGTATTTT. Amino acids: CASSPLGQGAHRFHTDTQYF.

This clonotype was found many times. The V gene is TRBV4-3, the J gene TRBJ2-7; unclear D gene. The CDR3 extends over 16 amino acids. V lost 0 bases to trimming and J lost 3 bases, with 15 bases between them. Germline-derived CDR1 and CDR2 are LGHNA and YSLEER. CDR3 region: CASSQDGVGRVYEQYF. The CDR3 nucleotides read TGCGCCAGCAGCCAAGATGGAGTCGGACGGGTCTACGAGCAGTACTTC.

Regarding this clonotype: The conserved phenylalanine or tryptophan is not found at the CDR3 terminus, so this likely reflects a read error. The chain is built from TRBV20-1 and TRBJ1-4; perhaps TRBD1 as D (6 bases). There are 14 residues in the CDR3. The germline V gene has CDR1 DFQATT and CDR2 SNEGSKA (reference sequence). V lost 2 bases and J 8 bases, leaving 15 bases between the germline ends. The CDR3 nucleotides are TGCAGTGCTAGAATCGGGGGCGGGCAAGAAAAACTGTTTCTT. Translating it yields CSARIGGGQEKLFL.

The table lists this clonotype with many counts. The V gene is TRBV11-2, the J gene TRBJ1-5; tentatively, D is TRBD1 (5 bases). The CDR3 is 14 amino acids. CDR1 and CDR2 from the germline V gene are SGHAT and FQNNGV. Trimming shortened V by 5 bases and J by 6 bases, and 14 bases separated the two germline ends. The CDR3 region has the DNA TGTGCCAGCAGCCCAGGGTGGAGCGGTCAGCCCCAGCATTTT. It specifies CASSPGWSGQPQHF.

The chain is built from TRBV7-9 and TRBJ2-7, with TRBD2 as a possible D gene (6 bases). CDR3 length: 14 residues. Between the trimmed V and J ends, which lost 1 base and 7 bases, there was a span of 14 bases. Germline CDR1 is SEHNR and CDR2 is FQNEAQ (reference sequence). CDR3 amino acids: CASSLELAAGEQYF. The CDR3 DNA is TGTGCCAGCAGCTTAGAACTAGCCGCCGGGGAGCAGTACTTC.

This clonotype appeared a few times. The chain recombines TRBV6-2 or TRBV6-3 with TRBJ2-3; D unresolved. Trimming cost V 3 bases and J 4 bases, with 11 bases left between them. This CDR3 has 14 amino acids. Looked up from germline, CDR1 is MNHEY and CDR2 is SVGEGT. The CDR3, as DNA: TGTGCCAGCAGTTATCGATTGGATGCAGATACGCAGTATTTT. This sequence encodes CASSYRLDADTQYF.

This clonotype was picked up many times. This chain joins TRBV30 and TRBJ2-1, with 15 bases matching TRBD2. The germline gives CDR1 GTSNPN, CDR2 SVGIG (reference sequence). V lost 7 bases to trimming and J lost 0 bases; unmatched junction nucleotides: 1. This CDR3 has 15 residues. The CDR3 loop reads CALGLAGGSYNEQFF. In DNA, the CDR3 is TGTGCCTTGGGACTAGCGGGGGGCTCCTACAATGAGCAGTTCTTC.

This clonotype was detected a few times. The chain uses TRBV28 and TRBJ1-5; 8 bases match TRBD1. Trimming removed 5 bases from V and 9 bases from J; junction bases left unmatched: 12. This CDR3 has 15 amino acids. Germline V CDR1 and CDR2: MDHEN, SYDVKM. As DNA, the CDR3 is TGTGCCAGCAGTACCCTCAGGGGGCTCTGGGGGCCCCAGCATTTT. It translates to CASSTLRGLWGPQHF.

This clonotype was seen more than once but under ten times. The chain carries TRBV12-3 or TRBV12-4 and TRBJ2-3, with 7 bases matching TRBD2. This CDR3 spans 16 amino acids. V shed 7 bases and J 6 bases; nucleotides not matched to a gene: 16. CDR3 DNA sequence: TGTGCCAGCACCCAGACCCCTTTCATGCGGGGGGATACGCAGTATTTT. Translating gives CASTQTPFMRGDTQYF.

This clonotype was recorded at least ten times. V is TRBV6-1 and J is TRBJ2-1; TRBD2 matches 8 bases. The germline V gene encodes CDR1 MNHNS and CDR2 SASEGT. The J segment lost 7 bases and the V segment lost 10 bases, leaving 12 bases of the junction unmatched. This CDR3 comprises 14 residues. CDR3 sequence (DNA): TGTGCCACGCCGCAGCGGGAGCTAGAGAATGAGCAGTTCTTC. Its protein is CATPQRELENEQFF.

This clonotype was observed at least ten times. The chain has TRBV7-9 and TRBJ2-1; D possibly matches TRBD1 or TRBD2 (5 bases each). With 1 base removed from V and 2 bases from J, the gap between germline ends came to 15 bases. The length of the CDR3 is 17 residues. Germline V gives CDR1 SEHNR, CDR2 FQNEAQ (reference sequence). CDR3 bases: TGTGCCAGCAGCTTAGATGTGGGGGAGTGGGCCTACAATGAGCAGTTCTTC. Amino acids: CASSLDVGEWAYNEQFF.

J is TRBJ1-2 and V is TRBV7-2, with TRBD1 matching over 8 bases. The CDR3 has 15 amino acids. V trimming: 5 bases; J trimming: 1 base; junction bases outside the gene matches: 6. Germline CDR1 and CDR2: SGHTA and FQGNSA. The CDR3 DNA reads as TGTGCCAGCAGCCCTACCGGACAGGGTAACTATGGCTACACCTTC. This gives the protein CASSPTGQGNYGYTF.

This clonotype has ten or more counts. The rearrangement uses TRBV20-1 and TRBJ2-7; 8 bases map to TRBD1. Per the germline V gene, CDR1 is DFQATT and CDR2 is SNEGSKA (reference sequence). Trimming took 6 bases from V and 3 from J; bases not matched to a gene: 1. The CDR3 runs 11 residues. The CDR3 DNA sequence: TGCAGTGCAACAGGGGGCTACGAGCAGTACTTC. Its translation is CSATGGYEQYF.

This clonotype was counted many times. V gene TRBV30 combines with J gene TRBJ2-1, with 7 bases that match TRBD2. V lost 1 base, J lost 7 bases, and 1 base stayed unmatched. The CDR3 runs 12 residues. Germline CDR1 and CDR2: GTSNPN and SVGIG (reference sequence). This CDR3 reads CAWSASGNEQFF. CDR3 DNA sequence: TGTGCCTGGAGTGCTAGCGGTAATGAGCAGTTCTTC. Drawing the rest from reference TRBV30 and TRBJ2-1, the complete variable domain is SQTIHQWPATLVQPVGSPLSLECTVEGTSNPNLYWYRQAAGRGLQLLFYSVGIGQISSEVPQNLSASRPQDRQFILSSKKLLLSDSGFYLCAWSASGNEQFFGPGTRLTVL.

This clonotype was recorded at least ten times. V is TRBV5-1 and J is TRBJ2-3; a possible D gene is TRBD2 (5 bases). CDR3 size: 14 residues. Per the germline V gene, CDR1 is SGHRS and CDR2 is YFSETQ. V was pared by 1 base and J by 2 bases, with 8 bases between. The CDR3 region has the DNA TGCGCCAGCAGCTTGAGCGGACTCACAGATACGCAGTATTTT. Its translation is CASSLSGLTDTQYF.

There are a few counts of this clonotype. This chain joins TRBV19 and TRBJ2-1, with 8 nucleotides matching TRBD2. The junction had 10 bases not matched to a gene; V was cut back by 5 bases and J by 4 bases. The CDR3 runs to 16 residues. Germline CDR1 reads LNHDA; CDR2 reads SQIVND (reference sequence). DNA of the CDR3: TGTGCCAGTAGTTCTGGACTAGCCTCAAGATACAATGAGCAGTTCTTC. Translation gives CASSSGLASRYNEQFF.

This clonotype was picked up many times. The CDR3 is CSATRQGPLRQPQHF. The CDR3 region has the DNA TGCAGTGCTACCAGACAGGGGCCGCTCCGGCAGCCCCAGCATTTT. The chain has TRBV20-1 and TRBJ1-5; 8 bases map to TRBD1. The CDR3 runs 15 residues. Germline CDR1 reads DFQATT; CDR2 reads SNEGSKA (reference sequence). J gave up 7 bases and V 4 bases, and 12 bases lay outside the gene matches.

This clonotype was detected many times. The CDR3 here is CASSQGQGSYNEQFF. The DNA for the CDR3 is TGCGCCAGCAGCCAAGGACAGGGCTCCTACAATGAGCAGTTCTTC. The chain links TRBV4-3 to TRBJ2-1, with 7 bases lining up with TRBD1. J lost 0 bases, V lost 1 base, and 0 bases had no gene match. Germline CDR1 and CDR2: LGHNA and YSLEER. This CDR3 has 15 residues.

Regarding this clonotype: With a much larger clone just one base away, this may be a read error. This chain joins TRBV2 and TRBJ2-1; D is uncertain. This CDR3 has 14 residues. V shed 3 bases and J shed 0 bases, with 6 bases lying between them. Germline loops: CDR1 SNHLY, CDR2 FYNNEI. CDR3 sequence reads: CASSESSSYNEQFF. Written as DNA, the CDR3 is TGTGCCAGCAGTGAGTCGAGCTCCTACAATGAGCAGTTCTTC.

The chain joins TRBV19 to TRBJ2-7, with 8 bases identical to TRBD1. J gave up 8 bases and V 3 bases, and 12 bases lay outside the gene matches. The CDR3 loop spans 15 amino acids. Germline CDR1 reads LNHDA; CDR2 reads SQIVND (reference sequence). CDR3 DNA: TGTGCCAGTAGTATGAAAGGTCAGGGGGCAACCAAGCAGTACTTC. It translates to CASSMKGQGATKQYF.

For this clonotype: A much larger clone differs by one base, so this may be a read error. This chain links TRBV20-1 with TRBJ2-7, with TRBD2 as a possible D gene (6 bases). CDR1 DFQATT and CDR2 SNEGSKA come from the germline V gene (reference sequence). V lost 1 base, J lost 7 bases, and 17 bases lay in between. The length of the CDR3 is 14 residues. CDR3 region: CSARAPRGSEEQYF. The CDR3 DNA reads as TGCAGTGCTAGAGCTCCGCGGGGCTCAGAAGAGCAGTACTTC.

Ten or more counts support this clonotype. The CDR3 sequence is CASSPRQVDEQYF. CDR3 sequence (DNA): TGTGCCAGCAGCCCTCGACAGGTCGACGAGCAGTACTTC. The chain is built from TRBV7-9 and TRBJ2-7, with D tentatively TRBD1 (6 bases). V gave up 5 bases and J gave up 5 bases, with 13 bases separating them. The CDR3 consists of 13 residues. The germline gives CDR1 SEHNR, CDR2 FQNEAQ (reference sequence). The entire variable domain, with the rest obtained from reference TRBV7-9 and TRBJ2-7, is as follows: DTGVSQNPRHKITKRGQNVTFRCDPISEHNRLYWYRQTLGQGPEFLTYFQNEAQLEKSRLLSDRFSAERPKGSFSTLEIQRTEQGDSAMYLCASSPRQVDEQYFGPGTRLTVT.

This clonotype was seen many times. The chain employs TRBV20-1 and TRBJ2-5; 8 bases fit TRBD2. The CDR3 loop spans 17 amino acids. In germline, CDR1 is DFQATT, CDR2 SNEGSKA (reference sequence). V was clipped by 6 bases and J by 5 bases; unmatched bases: 20. CDR3 sequence reads: CSALPNRGGLRWETQYF. The CDR3 DNA sequence: TGCAGTGCGCTTCCAAACCGGGGGGGGCTAAGATGGGAGACCCAGTACTTC.

This clonotype was seen many times. The genes are TRBV12-3 or TRBV12-4 and TRBJ1-2; possibly TRBD1 for D (5 bases). This CDR3 spans 12 amino acids. V dropped 5 bases and J dropped 5 bases, with 9 bases sitting between them. DNA for the CDR3: TGTGCCAGCAGTCTACAGGAGTATGGCTACACCTTC. It specifies CASSLQEYGYTF.

This chain uses TRBV6-1 with TRBJ2-1; D is uncertain. The CDR3 runs to 14 residues. Germline V gives CDR1 MNHNS, CDR2 SASEGT. Trimming stripped 6 bases from V and 1 base from J, with 10 bases between. The CDR3 sequence is CASSFVESYNEQFF. The CDR3 region has the DNA TGTGCCAGCAGCTTCGTCGAATCCTACAATGAGCAGTTCTTC.